Following are 21 T cell receptor beta chains from one sample sequenced in a study of lymphopenia after photon versus proton radiotherapy. TCRdb's copy holds only in-frame clones and misses some; the assay was immunoSEQ multiplex PCR. The sample holds about 50,000 clones; 92% are singletons and the top ten take about a sixth. Here the sequenced sample was peripheral blood, taken from a patient treated with photon-based radiotherapy. The receptor source for this set is a woman aged 40 to 55 with cholangiocarcinoma.

The chain employs TRBV4-3 and TRBJ1-6; perhaps TRBD1 as D (5 bases). V was trimmed by 3 bases and J by 0 bases, leaving 15 bases between them. The CDR3 consists of 18 residues. CDR1 is LGHNA, CDR2 YSLEER, per germline. CDR3 residues: CASSQTITGSSYNSPLHF. DNA of the CDR3: TGCGCCAGCAGCCAGACAATTACAGGCAGCTCCTATAATTCACCCCTCCACTTT.

DNA for the CDR3: TGTGCCAGCAGCCCTAGGGAGGGCAGGTCTCCGGCCGACATTCAGTACTTC. It specifies CASSPREGRSPADIQYF. The chain employs TRBV7-8 and TRBJ2-4; 7 nucleotides agree with TRBD2. With V trimmed by 5 bases and J by 8 bases, 18 bases remained unmatched. Per germline, CDR1 SGHVS and CDR2 FQNEAQ. The length of the CDR3 is 17 residues.

This chain uses TRBV6-5 with TRBJ2-2, with 7 bases aligning to TRBD1. CDR3 length: 15 residues. Germline V CDR1 and CDR2: MNHEY, SVGAGI. V was clipped by 7 bases and J by 4 bases; unmatched bases: 9. The CDR3 is CASTNTGVVTGELFF. The CDR3 DNA sequence: TGTGCCAGCACTAACACAGGGGTTGTCACCGGGGAGCTGTTTTTT.

V usage is TRBV9 and J usage is TRBJ1-3, with D possibly being TRBD1 (6 bases). The CDR3 is 16 residues long. Germline-derived CDR1 and CDR2 are SGDLS and YYNGEE. V lost 0 bases to trimming and J lost 4 bases, with 14 bases between them. The CDR3 DNA reads TGTGCCAGCAGCGTAGCATACCGGCAGGGGGGAAACACCATATATTTT. Amino acids: CASSVAYRQGGNTIYF. The full variable domain, with the rest looked up from reference TRBV9 and TRBJ1-3, is DSGVTQTPKHLITATGQRVTLRCSPRSGDLSVYWYQQSLDQGLQFLIQYYNGEERAKGNILERFSAQQFPDLHSELNLSSLELGDSALYFCASSVAYRQGGNTIYFGEGSWLTVV.

As for this clone: Other DNA sequences in the same sample also yield this CDR3. The V call is TRBV28, the J call TRBJ1-1, with no clear D. The V and J ends lost 4 bases and 0 bases respectively, with 3 bases between them. CDR1 is MDHEN, CDR2 SYDVKM, per germline. This CDR3 spans 12 amino acids. The CDR3 spells CASSSVNTEAFF. CDR3 bases: TGTGCCAGCAGTTCGGTGAACACTGAAGCTTTCTTT.

The chain couples TRBV7-9 to TRBJ1-6; TRBD1 is a possible D gene (5 bases). V dropped 3 bases and J dropped 8 bases, with 11 bases sitting between them. CDR3 length: 14 residues. The germline V gene encodes CDR1 SEHNR and CDR2 FQNEAQ (reference sequence). In nucleotides, the CDR3 is TGTGCCAGCAGCTTCGGGACCCCCGATTCACCCCTCCACTTT. The encoded protein is CASSFGTPDSPLHF. Looking up the rest from reference TRBV7-9 and TRBJ1-6 gives the full variable domain: DTGVSQNPRHKITKRGQNVTFRCDPISEHNRLYWYRQTLGQGPEFLTYFQNEAQLEKSRLLSDRFSAERPKGSFSTLEIQRTEQGDSAMYLCASSFGTPDSPLHFGNGTRLTVT.

This sequence joins TRBV7-9 and TRBJ2-1; no definite D call. The CDR3 sequence is 14 residues long. CDR1 is SEHNR, CDR2 FQNEAQ, per germline (reference sequence). The V end lost 2 bases, the J end lost 8 bases, and 13 bases lay between the germline ends. CDR3 loop: CASSLLSTAHEQFF. The CDR3 region has the DNA TGTGCCAGCAGCTTACTATCGACCGCCCATGAGCAGTTCTTC. Full variable domain (missing parts from reference TRBV7-9 and TRBJ2-1): DTGVSQNPRHKITKRGQNVTFRCDPISEHNRLYWYRQTLGQGPEFLTYFQNEAQLEKSRLLSDRFSAERPKGSFSTLEIQRTEQGDSAMYLCASSLLSTAHEQFFGPGTRLTVL.

J is TRBJ1-1 and V is TRBV28, with D unresolved. Trimming pared 2 bases from V and 1 base from J, leaving 5 bases between. CDR1 is MDHEN, CDR2 SYDVKM, per germline. This CDR3 comprises 13 residues. The CDR3 protein is CASSLHPNTEAFF. In DNA form, the CDR3 reads TGTGCCAGCAGTTTACACCCGAACACTGAAGCTTTCTTT. Variable domain in full (rest from reference TRBV28 and TRBJ1-1): DVKVTQSSRYLVKRTGEKVFLECVQDMDHENMFWYRQDPGLGLRLIYFSYDVKMKEKGDIPEGYSVSREKKERFSLILESASTNQTSMYLCASSLHPNTEAFFGQGTRLTVV.

The chain couples TRBV28 to TRBJ2-2; D gene uncertain. The V gene lost 2 bases and the J gene lost 7 bases, with 8 bases spanning the gap. Germline-derived CDR1 and CDR2 are MDHEN and SYDVKM. This CDR3 comprises 13 residues. The CDR3 reads CASSLPSIGELFF. CDR3 nucleotides: TGTGCCAGCAGTTTACCCTCTATCGGGGAGCTGTTTTTT.

The rearrangement links TRBV9 to TRBJ1-2; TRBD1 matches at 7 bases. The CDR3 sequence is 16 residues long. Trimming cost V 0 bases and J 0 bases; bases outside gene matches: 5. CDR1 and CDR2 from the germline V gene are SGDLS and YYNGEE. The DNA for the CDR3 is TGTGCCAGCAGCGTAGCTAGGGACAGACCTAACTATGGCTACACCTTC. Translation gives CASSVARDRPNYGYTF.

This chain connects TRBV6-6 to TRBJ2-7, with D perhaps TRBD1 (6 bases). This CDR3 spans 16 amino acids. The germline CDR1 and CDR2 sequences are MNHNY and SVGAGI (reference sequence). V lost 1 base and J 2 bases, leaving 15 bases between the germline ends. CDR3 coding DNA: TGTGCCAGCAGTTACTTGGCACAGGGCAATGCCTACGAGCAGTACTTC. This sequence encodes CASSYLAQGNAYEQYF.

The V call is TRBV2, the J call TRBJ1-1; no firm D call. The CDR3 has 13 residues. Trimming left V 7 bases short and J 3 bases short, with 12 bases between. CDR1 and CDR2 from the germline V gene are SNHLY and FYNNEI. The CDR3 bases are TGTGCCAGCAAAGTATGGGTAGACACTGAAGCTTTCTTT. Its protein product is CASKVWVDTEAFF.

The chain carries TRBV7-8 and TRBJ2-7; 8 nucleotides align to TRBD1. Germline V CDR1 and CDR2: SGHVS, FQNEAQ. The J segment lost 4 bases and the V segment lost 5 bases, leaving 7 bases of the junction unmatched. The CDR3 is made up of 14 amino acids. DNA for the CDR3: TGTGCCAGCAGCCCTCTGGGACAGGCTTACGAGCAGTACTTC. It codes for CASSPLGQAYEQYF.

The genes are TRBV6-5 and TRBJ1-5; no clear D. Germline V gives CDR1 MNHEY, CDR2 SVGAGI. This CDR3 has 13 residues. Between the trimmed V and J ends, which lost 5 bases and 0 bases, there was a span of 5 bases. The CDR3 DNA reads as TGTGCCAGCAGTACGGTTAGCAATCAGCCCCAGCATTTT. Protein product: CASSTVSNQPQHF.

This chain links TRBV6-5 with TRBJ2-1; TRBD2 matches at 8 bases. Trimming took 6 bases from V and 0 from J; bases not matched to a gene: 4. This CDR3 is 15 amino acids long. The V gene's germline CDR1 is MNHEY and CDR2 SVGAGI. The CDR3 reads CASSLSGSSYNEQFF. The CDR3 DNA reads TGTGCCAGCAGCTTGAGCGGGAGCTCCTACAATGAGCAGTTCTTC.

The chain carries TRBV28 and TRBJ1-2; D is perhaps TRBD1 (5 bases). V was clipped by 1 base and J by 1 base, with 7 bases between them. This CDR3 is built from 14 residues. In germline, CDR1 is MDHEN, CDR2 SYDVKM. The CDR3 region has the DNA TGTGCCAGCAGTTTATCCAGGGTTAACTATGGCTACACCTTC. This gives the protein CASSLSRVNYGYTF.

V and J are TRBV9 and TRBJ2-3; 13 bases line up with TRBD2. This CDR3 comprises 18 residues. Germline CDR1 is SGDLS and CDR2 is YYNGEE. The V segment lost 0 bases and the J segment 4 bases; nucleotides outside the gene matches: 8. In nucleotides, the CDR3 is TGTGCCAGCAGCGTAGGACTAGCGGGAGGCCCTTTGCCAGATACGCAGTATTTT. Encoded protein: CASSVGLAGGPLPDTQYF.

This chain joins TRBV2 and TRBJ1-4; no definite D call. In germline, CDR1 is SNHLY, CDR2 FYNNEI. The germline V and J ends were trimmed by 6 bases and 4 bases, with 9 bases remaining between them. The CDR3 has 13 residues. The CDR3 here is CASSQEGNEKLFF. The CDR3 coding sequence is TGTGCCAGCAGCCAGGAGGGTAATGAAAAACTGTTTTTT. Combining the CDR3 with reference TRBV2 and TRBJ1-4 gives the whole variable domain EPEVTQTPSHQVTQMGQEVILRCVPISNHLYFYWYRQILGQKVEFLVSFYNNEISEKSEIFDDQFSVERPDGSNFTLKIRSTKLEDSAMYFCASSQEGNEKLFFGSGTQLSVL.

The chain uses TRBV27 and TRBJ1-1; D is unresolved. V lost 8 bases to trimming and J lost 1 base, with 11 bases between them. Germline CDR1 is MNHEY and CDR2 is SMNVEV (reference sequence). The CDR3 has 13 amino acids. CDR3 protein: CASFGSGNTEAFF. The CDR3 coding sequence is TGTGCCAGCTTTGGCTCGGGGAACACTGAAGCTTTCTTT.

V and J are TRBV5-6 and TRBJ1-5, with TRBD1 identical over 7 bases. J lost 8 bases, V lost 5 bases, and 10 bases had no gene match. The CDR3 runs to 14 residues. Germline lookup yields CDR1 SGHDT and CDR2 YYEEEE. CDR3 in amino acids: CASSSDRVFEPQHF. In DNA, the CDR3 is TGTGCCAGCAGTTCTGACAGGGTGTTCGAGCCCCAGCATTTT.

J is TRBJ2-3 and V is TRBV19; 9 positions match TRBD1. V was clipped by 2 bases and J by 4 bases; unmatched bases: 7. The CDR3 is 16 amino acids. The germline gives CDR1 LNHDA, CDR2 SQIVND (reference sequence). The CDR3 DNA is TGTGCCAGTAGTATATCCGGGACAGGGAACGCAGATACGCAGTATTTT. Protein: CASSISGTGNADTQYF. The variable domain in full, completed from reference TRBV19 and TRBJ2-3, reads DGGITQSPKYLFRKEGQNVTLSCEQNLNHDAMYWYRQDPGQGLRLIYYSQIVNDFQKGDIAEGYSVSREKKESFPLTVTSAQKNPTAFYLCASSISGTGNADTQYFGPGTRLTVL.